This paragraph covers one T cell receptor beta chain sequence. The sample comes from a study of blood T cell repertoires in COVID-19. As originally analysed: For nucleated cells, counts were estimated from reference gene primer amplification. The assay was immunoSEQ multiplex PCR, and TCRdb's table has in-frame clones only and misses some. For V, J and clone size, that table is used; D and trimming come from the DNA. The repertoire consists of 250,000 to 300,000 clones, with roughly 90% occurring once and the leading ten covering 10% to 15%. The CDR3 loop spans 18 amino acids. Unmatched junction bases numbered 15, after V lost 0 bases and J lost 4 bases. In germline, CDR1 is LGHDT, CDR2 YNNKEL (reference sequence).

Material for sequencing was peripheral blood. The clonotype originates from a woman in her 30s with COVID-19, enrolled during active disease. This chain uses TRBV3-1 (or the pseudogene TRBV3-2) with TRBJ2-7; 7 bases are a match to TRBD2. CDR3 sequence reads: CASSQENPSRGDPYEQYF. The CDR3 DNA reads TGTGCCAGCAGCCAAGAGAACCCTAGCCGGGGGGACCCATACGAGCAGTACTTC.